The 18 T cell receptor beta chains in this list originate from one sample, sequenced in a study of spatial heterogeneity in lung cancer. TCRdb reprocessed the 5' RACE reads with MiXCR, giving one entry per CDR3 protein. The sample contains 80,000 to 95,000 distinct CDR3 sequences, about 9.4% of which appear only once. The time point here: sample taken at primary tumor resection. Material for sequencing was whole RNA from tumor, nontumor lung or frozen PBMC, left unsorted. Specimen: PBMCs, collected at surgery. Every receptor here comes from a male donor with early-stage non-small cell lung cancer.

The rearrangement joins TRBV3-1 to TRBJ2-7, with TRBD2 matching over 8 bases. The CDR3 runs 15 residues. Losses at the gene ends were 1 base for V and 3 bases for J; bases not matched to a gene: 5. Germline V gene sequence: CDR1 LGHDT, CDR2 YNNKEL (reference sequence). CDR3 loop: CASSQGSGTSYEQYF. DNA of the CDR3: TGTGCCAGCAGCCAAGGATCCGGGACTAGCTACGAGCAGTACTTC.

This clonotype was seen repeatedly, ten times or more. The gene calls are TRBV2 and TRBJ2-3; possibly TRBD2 for D (6 bases). The germline gives CDR1 SNHLY, CDR2 FYNNEI. Trimming took off 2 bases at V and 9 bases at J, with 15 bases between the two ends. This CDR3 region has 14 residues. CDR3 in amino acids: CASSERRGIVTQYF. The CDR3 DNA follows: TGTGCCAGCAGTGAAAGGAGGGGAATCGTGACGCAGTATTTT.

In regard to this clonotype: A much larger clone differs by one base, so this may be a read error. The chain has TRBV9 and TRBJ2-1; possibly TRBD2 for D (5 bases). Germline assignment: CDR1 SGDLS and CDR2 YYNGEE. CDR3 length: 13 amino acids. V lost 3 bases, J lost 15 bases, and 19 bases lay in between. CDR3 residues: CASSETSWERRFF. The CDR3 DNA follows: TGTGCCAGCAGCGAGACCTCCTGGGAGCGGCGGTTCTTC.

The J gene is TRBJ1-2, the V gene TRBV6-2 or TRBV6-3; 8 bases map to TRBD1. The V gene's germline CDR1 is MNHEY and CDR2 SVGEGT. V was pared by 5 bases and J by 6 bases, with 5 bases of the junction left unmatched. This CDR3 is 13 amino acids long. The CDR3: CASSPRTGHGYTF. The CDR3 nucleotides are TGTGCCAGCAGTCCCCGGACAGGGCATGGCTACACCTTC.

In its sample, this clonotype was seen many times. The chain is built from TRBV18 and TRBJ1-5; D unresolved. CDR1 and CDR2 from the germline V gene are KGHSH and LQKENI. This CDR3 spans 17 amino acids. Trimming stripped 4 bases from V and 2 bases from J, with 18 bases between. The CDR3 is CASSLFSFGSGNQPQHF. CDR3 DNA sequence: TGTGCCAGCTCACTTTTTTCTTTTGGATCTGGCAATCAGCCCCAGCATTTT.

CDR3 protein: CASSPRLTYEQYF. The DNA for the CDR3 is TGTGCCAGCAGCCCCCGACTAACCTACGAGCAGTACTTC. The chain carries TRBV7-2 and TRBJ2-7; possible D gene TRBD2, 5 bases. Between the trimmed V and J ends, which lost 5 bases and 2 bases, there was a span of 10 bases. Germline V gene sequence: CDR1 SGHTA, CDR2 FQGNSA. This CDR3 has 13 amino acids.

This clonotype was counted between two and nine times. The chain is built from TRBV2 and TRBJ1-1; tentatively, D is TRBD1 (6 bases). The ends were cut back, 5 bases at V and 1 base at J, with 11 bases in the middle. Germline CDR1 and CDR2: SNHLY and FYNNEI. The CDR3 has 14 amino acids. CDR3 in DNA: TGTGCCAGCAGTTCGTTGGGACAGAACACTGAAGCTTTCTTT. Translated, it gives CASSSLGQNTEAFF.

The sample holds many counts of this clonotype. The chain recombines TRBV29-1 with TRBJ2-3; D is undetermined. With 7 bases removed from V and 9 bases from J, the gap between germline ends came to 14 bases. Germline CDR1 reads SQVTM; CDR2 reads ANQGSEA. The CDR3 covers 11 residues. In DNA form, the CDR3 reads TGCAGCGCTCTGGGGTTAGGGACGCAGTATTTT. The encoded protein is CSALGLGTQYF.

This clonotype was detected only a few times. V is TRBV29-1 and J is TRBJ2-4, with 9 nucleotides matching TRBD1. Germline-derived CDR1 and CDR2 are SQVTM and ANQGSEA. The length of the CDR3 is 16 residues. The CDR3: CNLLPGQGLAKNIQYF. CDR3 coding DNA: TGCAACCTACTACCGGGACAGGGACTAGCCAAAAACATTCAGTACTTC.

V usage is TRBV6-7 and J usage is TRBJ1-5, with 7 nucleotides matching TRBD1. TRBV6-7 is flagged as an ORF with uncertain function. The V and J ends lost 10 bases and 1 base, in that order; junction bases with no gene match: 4. The CDR3 consists of 13 residues. The DNA of the CDR3 is TGTGCCAACCAGGGGGGGAGCAATCAGCCCCAGCATTTT. This translates into CANQGGSNQPQHF.

The gene calls are TRBV7-2 and TRBJ2-3; D perhaps matches TRBD1 (6 bases). V lost 1 base and J 5 bases, leaving 10 bases between the germline ends. The CDR3 sequence is 14 residues long. Germline V CDR1 and CDR2: SGHTA, FQGNSA. The CDR3 nucleotides are TGTGCCAGCAGCTTAGGACAGGCAAGAGATACGCAGTATTTT. As protein: CASSLGQARDTQYF. The full variable domain, with the rest looked up from reference TRBV7-2 and TRBJ2-3, is GAGVSQSPSNKVTEKGKDVELRCDPISGHTALYWYRQSLGQGLEFLIYFQGNSAPDKSGLPSDRFSAERTGGSVSTLTIQRTQQEDSAVYLCASSLGQARDTQYFGPGTRLTVL.

This chain uses TRBV9 with TRBJ2-5, with a possible D match to TRBD2 (6 bases). CDR1 is SGDLS and CDR2 is YYNGEE in the germline V gene. Trimming removed 0 bases from V and 2 bases from J, with 14 bases in between. The CDR3 is made up of 16 amino acids. This CDR3 reads CASSVAGTAAQETQYF. CDR3 in DNA: TGTGCCAGCAGCGTAGCCGGGACTGCCGCTCAAGAGACCCAGTACTTC. The variable domain in full, completed from reference TRBV9 and TRBJ2-5, reads DSGVTQTPKHLITATGQRVTLRCSPRSGDLSVYWYQQSLDQGLQFLIQYYNGEERAKGNILERFSAQQFPDLHSELNLSSLELGDSALYFCASSVAGTAAQETQYFGPGTRLLVL.

This clonotype was detected only a few times. This chain joins TRBV20-1 and TRBJ2-7; 8 bases are a match to TRBD1. Germline V gene sequence: CDR1 DFQATT, CDR2 SNEGSKA (reference sequence). V was clipped by 1 base and J by 4 bases; unmatched bases: 6. The CDR3 consists of 14 residues. CDR3 nucleotides: TGCAGTGCTAGAGTAGGACAGGGAGGTTACGAGCAGTACTTC. It is translated as CSARVGQGGYEQYF.

The rearrangement links TRBV7-3 to TRBJ2-2; no clear D. Trimming cost V 5 bases and J 8 bases, with 9 bases left between them. CDR3 length equals 12 residues. Germline assignment: CDR1 SGHTA and CDR2 FQGTGA. CDR3 loop: CASSPDEGELFF. DNA of the CDR3: TGTGCCAGCAGCCCCGATGAGGGGGAGCTGTTTTTT.

The chain carries TRBV7-8 and TRBJ1-5; D gene uncertain. The CDR3 has 16 amino acids. In germline, CDR1 is SGHVS, CDR2 FQNEAQ. Trimming took 2 bases from V and 4 from J, leaving 15 bases between them. CDR3 coding DNA: TGTGCCAGCAGCTTAATGAAGGGTATAGGAAATCAGCCCCAGCATTTT. It encodes CASSLMKGIGNQPQHF. Variable domain in full (rest from reference TRBV7-8 and TRBJ1-5): GAGVSQSPRYKVAKRGQDVALRCDPISGHVSLFWYQQALGQGPEFLTYFQNEAQLDKSGLPSDRFFAERPEGSVSTLKIQRTQQEDSAVYLCASSLMKGIGNQPQHFGDGTRLSIL.

V and J are TRBV28 and TRBJ2-3; either TRBD1 or TRBD2 may fit D (6 bases each). Per germline, CDR1 MDHEN and CDR2 SYDVKM. V gave up 5 bases and J gave up 2 bases, with 14 bases separating them. This CDR3 region has 15 residues. This chain's CDR3 is CASSPGGQNTDTQYF. CDR3 in DNA: TGTGCCAGCAGTCCTGGGGGGCAAAACACAGATACGCAGTATTTT. The complete variable domain, with remaining parts taken from reference TRBV28 and TRBJ2-3, reads DVKVTQSSRYLVKRTGEKVFLECVQDMDHENMFWYRQDPGLGLRLIYFSYDVKMKEKGDIPEGYSVSREKKERFSLILESASTNQTSMYLCASSPGGQNTDTQYFGPGTRLTVL.

In its sample, this clonotype was seen many times. This rearrangement joins TRBV4-3 to TRBJ2-6, with D possibly TRBD1 on 5 matching bases. CDR1 is LGHNA and CDR2 is YSLEER in the germline V gene. Trimming removed 0 bases at V and 1 base at J, with 10 bases between. CDR3 length equals 17 residues. The CDR3 sequence: CASSQDPAGSGANVLTF. The CDR3, as DNA: TGCGCCAGCAGCCAAGATCCGGCAGGGTCTGGGGCCAACGTCCTGACTTTC.

This clonotype was picked up a small number of times. The rearrangement joins TRBV4-1 to TRBJ1-5, with TRBD1 as a possible D gene (6 bases). The CDR3 is 15 residues long. Germline CDR1 and CDR2: MGHRA and YSYEKL. V lost 0 bases and J lost 7, with 13 bases in between. The CDR3 loop is CASSQDEGGRQPQHF. Here the CDR3 DNA reads TGCGCCAGCAGCCAAGACGAAGGGGGGAGACAGCCCCAGCATTTT.